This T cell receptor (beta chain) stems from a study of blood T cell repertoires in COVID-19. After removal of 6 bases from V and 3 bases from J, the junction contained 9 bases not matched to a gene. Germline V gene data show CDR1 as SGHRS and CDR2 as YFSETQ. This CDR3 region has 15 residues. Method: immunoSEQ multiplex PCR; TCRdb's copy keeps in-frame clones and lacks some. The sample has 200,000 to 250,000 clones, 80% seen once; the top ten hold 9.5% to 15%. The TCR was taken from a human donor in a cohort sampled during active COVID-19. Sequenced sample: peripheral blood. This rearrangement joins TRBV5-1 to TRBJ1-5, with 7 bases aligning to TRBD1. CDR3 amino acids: CASKRGTADNQPQHF. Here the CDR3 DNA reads TGCGCCAGCAAACGGGGGACAGCGGACAATCAGCCCCAGCATTTT.